This T cell receptor (beta chain) was sequenced for a study of resident and recirculating memory T cells in vitiligo. In the study overall: Shave-biopsy epidermis from lesional and nonlesional skin was sequenced alongside PBMCs.

The repertoire was sequenced with immunoSEQ multiplex PCR; TCRdb's copy has only in-frame clones and lacks some. This table has more than 35,000 clones, approximately 91% appearing once. Overall study results and limits: No single dominant TCR clone appeared; lesion clonality varied.

Trimming cost V 5 bases and J 7 bases; bases outside gene matches: 5. The CDR3 runs 13 residues. The V gene's germline CDR1 is SGHNT and CDR2 YYREEE (reference sequence). Patients' lesions had not changed for the previous 6 months. Stable patients also lacked confetti depigmentation, a sign of active vitiligo. On this clone: The antigen is not known.

The chain combines TRBV5-4 with TRBJ2-7, with TRBD1 matching 11 bases. The TCR originated in a male donor with vitiligo. Material for sequencing was blood. CDR3 sequence reads: CASSWDRGIEQYF. The CDR3 bases are TGTGCCAGCAGTTGGGACAGGGGGATTGAGCAGTACTTC.